One T cell receptor (beta chain) is described in this entry. Trimming stripped 6 bases from V and 1 base from J, with 12 bases between. The CDR3 extends over 14 amino acids. Germline CDR1 LNHDA, CDR2 SQIVND (reference sequence). The data stem from a study of control samples from healthy donors and cancer patients. Measured with immunoSEQ multiplex PCR; TCRdb has only the in-frame clones, and not every one. This table has tens of thousands of clones, approximately 94% appearing once. Sequenced input: blood. This clonotype was sampled from a man aged 25-45 years in good health. The V and J genes are TRBV19 and TRBJ1-1; D is ambiguous. This chain's CDR3 is CASSLIGPNTEAFF. CDR3 DNA: TGTGCCAGTAGCCTCATAGGACCGAACACTGAAGCTTTCTTT.